This T cell receptor beta chain is drawn from a study of beta chain features in type 1 diabetes. In total, each donor contributed a single heparinised blood draw that averaged about 120 mL. Central memory, naive, regulatory and stem cell-like memory CD4+ cells were sorted by CD45RO/CCR7/CD25/CD127/CD95/CD27. What was sequenced were expressed TCRB transcripts, since all of the isolated RNA had been reverse transcribed. Roughly 3.5 million reads per sample were averaged for naive, central memory and regulatory samples. Generated by immunoSEQ multiplex PCR, the TCRdb table keeps only in-frame clones and is missing some. The table records 130,000 to 150,000 clones, roughly 50% of them present only once. CDR1 and CDR2 (germline): SGDLS, YYNGEE. With 0 bases removed from V and 0 bases from J, the gap between germline ends came to 4 bases. CDR3 length: 13 amino acids.

The chain has TRBV9 and TRBJ2-7; D gene uncertain. What was sequenced was Tregs from blood. The clonotype was recovered from a man aged 18 to 30 in good health. CDR3 DNA sequence: TGTGCCAGCAGCGTAGGGAGCTCCTACGAGCAGTACTTC. Protein sequence: CASSVGSSYEQYF.